Below, 16 T cell receptor beta chains from the same sample are listed, as sequenced in a study of Graves' ophthalmopathy and Graves' hyperthyroidism. CDR3 regions of TCR beta were amplified from RNA transcripts. In the first round, RT-PCR was carried out with HTBI primers, and a multiplex PCR formed the second round. TCRdb reanalysed the multiplex PCR reads using MiXCR and keeps one entry per CDR3 protein. The top ten clones hold approximately 46% of a sample with 650,000 to 900,000 distinct CDR3 sequences, roughly two fifths of them seen once. Sequenced input: peripheral blood. These receptors all come from an adult man with Graves' ophthalmopathy.

Ten or more counts support this clonotype. This chain uses TRBV10-3 with TRBJ2-7; D uncertain. Germline assignment: CDR1 ENHRY and CDR2 SYGVKD. Trimming removed 3 bases at V and 7 bases at J, with 19 bases between. CDR3 length: 15 amino acids. In nucleotides, the CDR3 is TGTGCCATCAGTGACAGTATGAGGACCCGAGGTGAGCAGTACTTC. It yields the protein CAISDSMRTRGEQYF.

The table lists this clonotype with a few counts. The chain has TRBV5-6 and TRBJ1-2; D is uncertain. This CDR3 is built from 14 residues. With 2 bases removed from V and 5 bases from J, the gap between germline ends came to 13 bases. The germline CDR1 and CDR2 sequences are SGHDT and YYEEEE. CDR3 sequence (DNA): TGTGCCAGCAGCTTACGGGCGGGCACTTATGGCTACACCTTC. Protein sequence: CASSLRAGTYGYTF.

The table lists this clonotype with many counts. The rearrangement links TRBV7-9 to TRBJ2-7; no clear D. The ends were cut back, 5 bases at V and 5 bases at J, with 16 bases in the middle. The CDR3 has 14 residues. Germline values: CDR1 SEHNR, CDR2 FQNEAQ (reference sequence). Here the CDR3 reads CASSRDWAADEQYF. Written as DNA, the CDR3 is TGTGCCAGCAGCAGAGACTGGGCTGCTGACGAGCAGTACTTC.

In this sample, this clonotype turned up a few times. The chain recombines TRBV6-5 with TRBJ1-1; perhaps TRBD1 as D (5 bases). CDR3 size: 14 residues. Germline CDR1 MNHEY, CDR2 SVGAGI. Trimming removed 2 bases at V and 1 base at J, with 8 bases between. The CDR3 spells CASSYRQRNTEAFF. For the CDR3, the DNA is TGTGCCAGCAGTTACAGACAGAGGAACACTGAAGCTTTCTTT.

This chain links TRBV10-3 with TRBJ2-5, with 7 bases fitting TRBD2. CDR1 is ENHRY, CDR2 SYGVKD, per germline. This CDR3 region has 14 residues. With V trimmed by 5 bases and J by 8 bases, 11 bases remained unmatched. In DNA, the CDR3 is TGTGCCATCAGTTTACGACTAGCCCCCGCCACCCAGTACTTC. Its translation: CAISLRLAPATQYF.

This chain connects TRBV19 to TRBJ1-6, with D perhaps matching TRBD1 (6 bases). V was cut by 11 bases and J by 16 bases, with 18 bases left in between. The CDR3 extends over 11 amino acids. From germline, CDR1 is LNHDA and CDR2 SQIVND (reference sequence). The CDR3 nucleotides are TGTGCCTGGAGTGTAGGACAGCAACTCCACTTT. It specifies CAWSVGQQLHF.

This clonotype was observed a single time. This may be a read error, as it is one base from a much larger clone. The final CDR3 position lacks the conserved phenylalanine or tryptophan, pointing to a likely read error. The chain is built from TRBV2 and TRBJ2-7; 7 bases line up with TRBD1. V gave up 5 bases and J gave up 5 bases; unmatched junction bases: 9. Germline V gene data show CDR1 as SNHLY and CDR2 as FYNNEI. This CDR3 comprises 14 residues. CDR3: CASSTRDSLNEQYL. CDR3 in DNA: TGTGCCAGCAGTACCAGGGACAGTCTAAACGAGCAGTACCTC.

This chain joins TRBV10-3 and TRBJ2-2; 11 bases fit TRBD2. The germline CDR1 and CDR2 sequences are ENHRY and SYGVKD. Losses at the gene ends were 6 bases for V and 6 bases for J; bases not matched to a gene: 3. This CDR3 region has 14 residues. The chain's CDR3 is CAIRLAGGSGELFF. CDR3 sequence (DNA): TGTGCCATCAGATTAGCGGGAGGGTCCGGGGAGCTGTTTTTT.

This clonotype was counted between two and nine times. At one end, the junction sequence differs from germline, possibly due to a read error. The chain links TRBV7-9 to TRBJ2-2, with D unclear. Germline V gene lookup returns CDR1 SEHNR and CDR2 FQNEAQ (reference sequence). This CDR3 contains 13 residues. The CDR3 DNA reads TGCGCCAGCAGCCAAGACATAAACGGGGAGCTGTTTTTT. This encodes CASSQDINGELFF.

In its sample, this clonotype was seen many times. The chain employs TRBV29-1 and TRBJ2-7, with 7 bases aligning to TRBD1. The V gene end was trimmed by 7 bases and the J gene end by 4 bases; junction bases not matched to a gene: 10. Germline assignment: CDR1 SQVTM and CDR2 ANQGSEA. The length of the CDR3 is 13 residues. This chain's CDR3 is CSAKRTGGYEQYF. The DNA for the CDR3 is TGCAGCGCTAAACGGACAGGAGGATACGAGCAGTACTTC.

The chain employs TRBV4-2 and TRBJ1-1; tentative D call: TRBD1 (5 bases). From germline, CDR1 is LGHNA and CDR2 YNFKEQ. The V gene lost 8 bases and the J gene lost 3 bases, with 13 bases spanning the gap. This CDR3 is 13 amino acids long. CDR3 sequence reads: CASARDRDTEAFF. The DNA of the CDR3 is TGTGCCAGCGCCCGGGACCGAGACACTGAAGCTTTCTTT.

This clonotype showed up many times. J is TRBJ2-5 and V is TRBV11-2; D may correspond to TRBD1 or TRBD2 (5 bases each). Trimming pared 1 base from V and 4 bases from J, leaving 13 bases between. The CDR3 has 15 amino acids. The germline gives CDR1 SGHAT, CDR2 FQNNGV. CDR3 bases: TGTGCCAGCAGCTTAGCAGGGTCGGCGGGAGAGACCCAGTACTTC. As protein: CASSLAGSAGETQYF.

The V call is TRBV7-9, the J call TRBJ2-5; D may be TRBD2 (6 bases). CDR1 SEHNR and CDR2 FQNEAQ come from the germline V gene (reference sequence). Trimming took off 1 base at V and 5 bases at J, with 14 bases between the two ends. The CDR3 is 15 residues long. The CDR3 DNA reads as TGTGCCAGCAGCTTAGGGGCAGGGAGGCGCGAGACCCAGTACTTC. Amino acid sequence: CASSLGAGRRETQYF. Based on the CDR3 plus reference TRBV7-9 and TRBJ2-5, the full variable domain is DTGVSQNPRHKITKRGQNVTFRCDPISEHNRLYWYRQTLGQGPEFLTYFQNEAQLEKSRLLSDRFSAERPKGSFSTLEIQRTEQGDSAMYLCASSLGAGRRETQYFGPGTRLLVL.

The CDR3 DNA reads TGTGCCAGCGTTGACGCGGGGGGGGAGACTGAAGCTTTCTTT. It specifies CASVDAGGETEAFF. The V gene is TRBV6-4, the J gene TRBJ1-1; D is perhaps TRBD1 (5 bases). Germline lookup yields CDR1 MRHNA and CDR2 SNTAGT. V lost 8 bases to trimming and J lost 5 bases, with 18 bases between them. This CDR3 contains 14 residues.

This clonotype has a handful of counts. The V gene is TRBV7-9, the J gene TRBJ1-5; D call uncertain. Germline CDR1 SEHNR, CDR2 FQNEAQ (reference sequence). The CDR3 covers 13 residues. Deletions cut 5 bases from V and 7 bases from J, with 12 bases between. The CDR3 bases are TGTGCCAGCAGCCAAAACCTATACCAGCCCCAGCATTTT. Translated: CASSQNLYQPQHF.

The chain has TRBV24-1 and TRBJ1-5; 11 bases fit TRBD1. From germline, CDR1 is KGHDR and CDR2 SFDVKD. The CDR3 totals 17 residues. With 0 bases clipped from V and 6 bases from J, the junction kept 6 bases outside the gene matches. The CDR3: CATSDLRTGTGGQPQHF. In DNA, the CDR3 is TGTGCCACCAGTGATTTGCGAACCGGGACAGGGGGTCAGCCCCAGCATTTT.